A selection of T cell receptor beta chains follows, all from one sample in a study of T-cell memory formation after mild COVID-19. TCRdb redid the calling of the 5' RACE reads with MiXCR, one entry per CDR3 protein. This sample carries about 130,000 distinct CDR3 sequences, over 15% of them seen once, and the ten largest clones take approximately 5.2%. The sequenced sample was PBMCs or a T cell subset sorted from them (not recorded which). Receptors were obtained from a man in his late teens or twenties who had mild COVID-19 (a few samples of this study predate the infection). Cell type and time point are not known. The CDR3 runs from the conserved cysteine through the conserved F or W. Fields, in order: clone size, V gene, D gene, J gene, CDR3 protein, CDR3 DNA. A D gene is named only where the DNA matches it firmly. Size is stated for part of the rows, as once, few or many counts, or as a class when the clone is expanded.

few	TRBV30	.	TRBJ2-6	CASDSSGANVLTF	TGTGCCTCTGACAGCTCTGGGGCCAACGTCCTGACTTTC
.	TRBV6-2/TRBV6-3	.	TRBJ2-5	CASKAGSETQYF	TGTGCCAGCAAGGCGGGATCGGAGACCCAGTACTTC
few	TRBV7-2	.	TRBJ1-3	CASSLAPGSGNTIYF	TGTGCCAGCAGCTTAGCTCCAGGGTCTGGAAACACCATATATTTT
.	TRBV3-1	.	TRBJ2-3	CASSQDRGFPDTQYF	TGTGCCAGCAGCCAAGATAGAGGGTTCCCAGATACGCAGTATTTT
few	TRBV27	TRBD1	TRBJ2-6	CASRRQGLSGANVLTF	TGTGCCAGCAGGAGACAGGGGCTCTCTGGGGCCAACGTCCTGACTTTC
few	TRBV7-2	TRBD1	TRBJ2-5	CASSRDRDETQYF	TGTGCCAGCAGCCGGGACAGGGATGAGACCCAGTACTTC
.	TRBV18	.	TRBJ1-4	CASSPHSGPNEKLFF	TGTGCCAGCTCACCTCACAGCGGACCTAATGAAAAACTGTTTTTT
few	TRBV12-3/TRBV12-4	.	TRBJ1-1	CASRPGHNMNTEAFF	TGTGCCAGCAGACCGGGACATAACATGAACACTGAAGCTTTCTTT
many	TRBV3-1	.	TRBJ2-1	CASSQGTAGYNEQFF	TGTGCCAGCAGCCAGGGGACAGCGGGTTACAATGAGCAGTTCTTC
.	TRBV29-1	TRBD2	TRBJ2-2	CSVYSGGSNTGELFF	TGCAGCGTTTATAGCGGGGGCTCGAACACCGGGGAGCTGTTTTTT
.	TRBV5-1	.	TRBJ1-1	CASSLGLTGVTEAFF	TGCGCCAGCAGCTTGGGGCTAACGGGGGTAACTGAAGCTTTCTTT
few	TRBV28	.	TRBJ1-1	CASSSGGPTGTEAFF	TGTGCCAGCAGTTCGGGCGGGCCCACAGGGACTGAAGCTTTCTTT
few	TRBV4-3	.	TRBJ2-1	CASGESSYNEQFF	TGCGCCAGCGGGGAGAGCTCCTACAATGAGCAGTTCTTC
.	TRBV9	.	TRBJ2-7	CASSVSPFYEQYF	TGTGCCAGCAGCGTCTCCCCGTTCTACGAGCAGTACTTC
.	TRBV25-1	.	TRBJ1-2	CASSESVDGYTF	TGTGCCAGCAGTGAATCTGTAGATGGCTACACCTTC
.	TRBV16	.	TRBJ1-1	CASAGSLNTEAFF	TGTGCCAGCGCTGGATCATTGAACACTGAAGCTTTCTTT
few	TRBV20-1	TRBD1	TRBJ2-1	CSVRTPTGEHYNEQFF	TGCAGTGTTAGGACGCCGACAGGGGAGCATTACAATGAGCAGTTCTTC
.	TRBV10-3	TRBD2	TRBJ2-5	CAISPGTSGGEETQYF	TGTGCCATCAGCCCCGGGACTAGCGGGGGGGAAGAGACCCAGTACTTC
few	TRBV12-3/TRBV12-4	TRBD1	TRBJ2-5	CASSQTGDQETQYF	TGTGCCAGCAGCCAGACAGGGGACCAAGAGACCCAGTACTTC
few	TRBV5-1	.	TRBJ2-7	CASSVLRGEQYF	TGCGCCAGCAGCGTTTTGCGGGGCGAGCAGTACTTC
.	TRBV13	TRBD1	TRBJ2-5	CASSPGQGRETQYF	TGTGCCAGCAGCCCAGGACAGGGAAGAGAGACCCAGTACTTC
many	TRBV5-5	TRBD1	TRBJ1-4	CASSLLTGGKGEKLFF	TGTGCCAGCAGCCTCCTTACAGGGGGCAAGGGTGAAAAACTGTTTTTT
.	TRBV12-3/TRBV12-4	TRBD2	TRBJ2-1	CASSTSGGNNEQFF	TGTGCCAGCAGTACTAGCGGGGGTAACAATGAGCAGTTCTTC
.	TRBV5-1	.	TRBJ2-5	CASSLGVQGLQETQYF	TGCGCCAGCAGCTTGGGTGTCCAGGGCCTTCAAGAGACCCAGTACTTC
.	TRBV11-2	TRBD1	TRBJ2-7	CASSETGTVPAGQYF	TGTGCCAGCAGCGAAACCGGGACAGTTCCGGCAGGGCAGTACTTC
few	TRBV9	.	TRBJ2-1	CASSADGGILSEQFF	TGTGCCAGCAGCGCCGATGGGGGAATACTTTCTGAGCAGTTCTTC
few	TRBV7-2	TRBD1	TRBJ1-1	CASSFSGGATEAFF	TGTGCCAGCAGCTTCTCAGGGGGCGCAACTGAAGCTTTCTTT
.	TRBV7-2	.	TRBJ1-6	CASSFGPVQGFDSPLHF	TGTGCCAGCAGCTTCGGCCCGGTACAGGGATTTGACTCACCCCTCCACTTT
few	TRBV7-9	TRBD1	TRBJ1-4	CASSTYRGLAEKLFF	TGTGCCAGCAGCACCTACAGGGGGCTGGCTGAAAAACTGTTTTTT
few	TRBV5-1	TRBD2	TRBJ2-3	CASSLELAGNTQYF	TGCGCCAGCAGCTTGGAACTAGCGGGGAATACGCAGTATTTT
.	TRBV20-1	TRBD2	TRBJ2-4	CSAFSTSGGRDIQYF	TGCAGTGCTTTCTCGACTAGCGGGGGCCGGGACATTCAGTACTTC
few	TRBV28	TRBD2	TRBJ2-1	CASSSGLRTNEQFF	TGTGCCAGCAGTTCGGGACTAAGAACCAATGAGCAGTTCTTC
few	TRBV6-5	TRBD1	TRBJ2-3	CASSTTKGASTDTQYF	TGTGCCAGCAGCACAACTAAGGGGGCTAGCACAGATACGCAGTATTTT
.	TRBV10-3	.	TRBJ2-2	CAISPGEAGELFF	TGTGCCATCAGTCCAGGGGAGGCCGGGGAGCTGTTTTTT
.	TRBV10-3	TRBD1	TRBJ2-2	CAISETGDTGELFF	TGTGCCATCAGTGAAACAGGGGATACCGGGGAGCTGTTTTTT
.	TRBV6-5	TRBD2	TRBJ2-3	CASSYSGGGYTDTQYF	TGTGCCAGCAGTTACTCTGGGGGGGGATACACAGATACGCAGTATTTT
few	TRBV29-1	.	TRBJ2-3	CSVVGWGSTDTQYF	TGCAGCGTTGTAGGGTGGGGGAGCACAGATACGCAGTATTTT
few	TRBV4-3	.	TRBJ1-3	CASSQDFGYSGNTIYF	TGCGCCAGCAGCCAGGATTTCGGTTACTCTGGAAACACCATATATTTT
.	TRBV12-3/TRBV12-4	.	TRBJ2-5	CASSFWGEQETQYF	TGTGCCAGCAGTTTTTGGGGGGAGCAAGAGACCCAGTACTTC
many	TRBV5-1	.	TRBJ2-2	CASSLLTDTGELFF	TGCGCCAGCAGCTTGTTGACAGACACCGGGGAGCTGTTTTTT
.	TRBV4-1	TRBD2	TRBJ2-1	CASSQVGRGGNEQFF	TGCGCCAGCAGCCAAGTCGGCCGGGGGGGAAATGAGCAGTTCTTC